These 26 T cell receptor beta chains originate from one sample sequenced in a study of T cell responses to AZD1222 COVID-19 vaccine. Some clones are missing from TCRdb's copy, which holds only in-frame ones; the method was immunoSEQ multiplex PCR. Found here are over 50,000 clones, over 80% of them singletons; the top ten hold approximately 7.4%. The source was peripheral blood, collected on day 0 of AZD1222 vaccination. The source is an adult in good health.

The CDR3 region is CASSSDRGYQPQHF. The CDR3 nucleotides are TGTGCCAGCAGTTCCGACAGGGGGTATCAGCCCCAGCATTTT. The chain carries TRBV6-5 and TRBJ1-5, with 9 bases identical to TRBD1. The V and J ends lost 4 bases and 5 bases, in that order; junction bases with no gene match: 3. From germline, CDR1 is MNHEY and CDR2 SVGAGI. The CDR3 runs to 14 residues.

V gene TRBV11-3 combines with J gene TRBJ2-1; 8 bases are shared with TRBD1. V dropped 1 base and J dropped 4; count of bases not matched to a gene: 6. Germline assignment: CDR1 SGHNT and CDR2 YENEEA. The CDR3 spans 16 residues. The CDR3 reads CASSLAGQGEYNEQFF. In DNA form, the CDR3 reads TGTGCCAGCAGCTTAGCAGGACAGGGCGAATACAATGAGCAGTTCTTC. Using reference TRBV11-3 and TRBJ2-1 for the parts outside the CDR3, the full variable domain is EAGVVQSPRYKIIEKKQPVAFWCNPISGHNTLYWYLQNLGQGPELLIRYENEEAVDDSQLPKDRFSAERLKGVDSTLKIQPAELGDSAVYLCASSLAGQGEYNEQFFGPGTRLTVL.

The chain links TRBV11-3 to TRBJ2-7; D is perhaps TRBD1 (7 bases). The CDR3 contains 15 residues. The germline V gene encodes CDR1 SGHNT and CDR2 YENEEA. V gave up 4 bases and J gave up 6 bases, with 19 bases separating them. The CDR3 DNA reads TGTGCCAGCAGCTCTAGACAGGGAGGACTGGGCGAGCAGTACTTC. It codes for CASSSRQGGLGEQYF.

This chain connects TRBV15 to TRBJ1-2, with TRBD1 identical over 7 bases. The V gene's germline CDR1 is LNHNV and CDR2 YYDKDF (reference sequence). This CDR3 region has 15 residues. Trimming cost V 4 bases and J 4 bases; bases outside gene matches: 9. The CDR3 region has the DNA TGTGCCACCAGCAATCCGGGGGGGGACAGCTATGGCTACACCTTC. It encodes CATSNPGGDSYGYTF.

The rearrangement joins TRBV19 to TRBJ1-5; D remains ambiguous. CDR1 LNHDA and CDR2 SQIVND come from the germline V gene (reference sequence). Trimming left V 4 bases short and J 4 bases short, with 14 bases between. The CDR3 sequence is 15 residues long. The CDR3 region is CASSTLMGSNQPQHF. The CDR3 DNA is TGTGCCAGTAGTACCTTGATGGGGTCTAATCAGCCCCAGCATTTT.

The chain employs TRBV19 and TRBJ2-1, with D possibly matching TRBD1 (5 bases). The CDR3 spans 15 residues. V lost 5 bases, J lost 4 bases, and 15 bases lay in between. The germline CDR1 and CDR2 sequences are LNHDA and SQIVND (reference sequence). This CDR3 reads CASSPREGAYNEQFF. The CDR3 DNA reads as TGTGCCAGTAGTCCCCGCGAAGGGGCTTACAATGAGCAGTTCTTC.

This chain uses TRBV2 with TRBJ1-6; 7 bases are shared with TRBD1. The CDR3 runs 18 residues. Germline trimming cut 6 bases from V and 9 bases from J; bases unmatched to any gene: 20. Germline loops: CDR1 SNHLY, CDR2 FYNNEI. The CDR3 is CASRNLNRGTVAGSPLHF. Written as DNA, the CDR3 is TGTGCCAGCAGGAACCTGAACAGGGGCACGGTTGCTGGTTCACCCCTCCACTTT.

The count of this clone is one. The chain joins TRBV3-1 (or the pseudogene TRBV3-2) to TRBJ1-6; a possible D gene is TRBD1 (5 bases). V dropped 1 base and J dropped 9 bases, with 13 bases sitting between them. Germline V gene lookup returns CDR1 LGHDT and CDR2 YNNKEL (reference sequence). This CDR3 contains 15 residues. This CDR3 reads CASSQGGGSGSPLHF. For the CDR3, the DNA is TGTGCCAGCAGCCAAGGGGGGGGGTCGGGTTCACCCCTCCACTTT.

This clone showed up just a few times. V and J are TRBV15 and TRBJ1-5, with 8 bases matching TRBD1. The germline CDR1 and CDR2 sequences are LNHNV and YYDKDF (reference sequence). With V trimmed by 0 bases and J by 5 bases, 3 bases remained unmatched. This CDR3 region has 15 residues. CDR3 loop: CATSRDRTGYQPQHF. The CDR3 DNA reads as TGTGCCACCAGCAGAGATCGGACAGGGTATCAGCCCCAGCATTTT.

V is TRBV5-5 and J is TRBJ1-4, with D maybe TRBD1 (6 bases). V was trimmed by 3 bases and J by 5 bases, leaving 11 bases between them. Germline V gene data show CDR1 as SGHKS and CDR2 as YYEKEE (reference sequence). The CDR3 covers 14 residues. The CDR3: CASSWRGSNEKLFF. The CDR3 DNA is TGTGCCAGCAGCTGGAGGGGGAGCAATGAAAAACTGTTTTTT.

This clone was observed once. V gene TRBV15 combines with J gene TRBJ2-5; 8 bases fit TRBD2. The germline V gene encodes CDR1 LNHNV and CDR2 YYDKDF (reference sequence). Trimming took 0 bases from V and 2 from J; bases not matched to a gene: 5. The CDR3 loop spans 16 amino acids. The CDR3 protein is CATSREAASGQETQYF. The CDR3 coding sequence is TGTGCCACCAGCAGAGAAGCGGCTAGCGGGCAAGAGACCCAGTACTTC. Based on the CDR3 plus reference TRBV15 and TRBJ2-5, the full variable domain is DAMVIQNPRYQVTQFGKPVTLSCSQTLNHNVMYWYQQKSSQAPKLLFHYYDKDFNNEADTPDNFQSRRPNTSFCFLDIRSPGLGDTAMYLCATSREAASGQETQYFGPGTRLLVL.

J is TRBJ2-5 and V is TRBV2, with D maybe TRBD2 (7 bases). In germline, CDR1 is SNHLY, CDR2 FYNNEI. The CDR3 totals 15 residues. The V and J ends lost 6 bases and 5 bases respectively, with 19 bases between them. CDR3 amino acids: CASSVQGGIGETQYF. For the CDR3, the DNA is TGTGCCAGCAGCGTACAGGGAGGGATTGGCGAGACCCAGTACTTC.

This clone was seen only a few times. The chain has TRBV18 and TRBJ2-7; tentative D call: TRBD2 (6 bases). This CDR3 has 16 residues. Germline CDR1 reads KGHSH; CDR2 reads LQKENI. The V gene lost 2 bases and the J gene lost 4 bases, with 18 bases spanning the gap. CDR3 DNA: TGTGCCAGCTCACCAAGAGGAACGGGGGACTCTTACGAGCAGTACTTC. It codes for CASSPRGTGDSYEQYF.

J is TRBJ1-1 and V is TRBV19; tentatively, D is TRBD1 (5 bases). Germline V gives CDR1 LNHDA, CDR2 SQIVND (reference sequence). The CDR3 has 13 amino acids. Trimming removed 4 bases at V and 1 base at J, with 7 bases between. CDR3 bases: TGTGCCAGTAGTACCACAGGGAACACTGAAGCTTTCTTT. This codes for CASSTTGNTEAFF.

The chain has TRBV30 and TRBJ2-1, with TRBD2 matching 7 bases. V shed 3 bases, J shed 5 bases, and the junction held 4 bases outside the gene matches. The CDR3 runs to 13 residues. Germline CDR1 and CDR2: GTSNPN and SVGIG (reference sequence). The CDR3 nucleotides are TGTGCCTGGAGCCCGGGGGGAAACAATGAGCAGTTCTTC. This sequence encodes CAWSPGGNNEQFF.

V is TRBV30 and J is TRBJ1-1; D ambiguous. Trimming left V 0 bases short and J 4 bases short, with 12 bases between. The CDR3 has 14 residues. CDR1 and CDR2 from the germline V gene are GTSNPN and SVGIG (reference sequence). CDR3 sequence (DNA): TGTGCCTGGAGTGTAAACACCGGCGGCACTGAAGCTTTCTTT. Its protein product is CAWSVNTGGTEAFF.

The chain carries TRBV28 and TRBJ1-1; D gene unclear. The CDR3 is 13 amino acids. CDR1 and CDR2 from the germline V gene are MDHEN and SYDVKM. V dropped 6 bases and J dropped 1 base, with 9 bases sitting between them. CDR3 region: CASSWLPNTEAFF. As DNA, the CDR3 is TGTGCCAGCAGCTGGCTTCCGAACACTGAAGCTTTCTTT.

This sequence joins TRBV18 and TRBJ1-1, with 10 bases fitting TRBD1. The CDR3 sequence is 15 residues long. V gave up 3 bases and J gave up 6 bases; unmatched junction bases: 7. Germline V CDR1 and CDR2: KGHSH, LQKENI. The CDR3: CASSPRTGGIAEAFF. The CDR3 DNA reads TGTGCCAGCTCACCGCGGACAGGGGGAATTGCTGAAGCTTTCTTT.

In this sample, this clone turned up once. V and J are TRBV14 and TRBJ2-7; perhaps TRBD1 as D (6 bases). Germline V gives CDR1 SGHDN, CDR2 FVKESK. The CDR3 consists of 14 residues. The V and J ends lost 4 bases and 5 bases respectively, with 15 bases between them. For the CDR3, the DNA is TGTGCCAGCAGCCCTATAACAGGGTCTAACGAGCAGTACTTC. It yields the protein CASSPITGSNEQYF.

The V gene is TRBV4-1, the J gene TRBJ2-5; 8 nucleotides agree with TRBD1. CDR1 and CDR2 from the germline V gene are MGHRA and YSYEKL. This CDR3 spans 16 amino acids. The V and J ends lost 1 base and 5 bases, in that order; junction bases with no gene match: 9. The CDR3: CASSQVQGGFGETQYF. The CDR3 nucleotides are TGCGCCAGCAGCCAAGTACAGGGGGGATTCGGGGAGACCCAGTACTTC.

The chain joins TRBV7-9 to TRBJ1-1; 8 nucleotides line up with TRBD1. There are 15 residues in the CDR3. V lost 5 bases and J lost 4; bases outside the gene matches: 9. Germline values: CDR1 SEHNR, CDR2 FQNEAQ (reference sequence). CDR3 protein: CASSIFRGQGTEAFF. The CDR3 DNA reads TGTGCCAGCAGCATATTCAGGGGGCAGGGCACTGAAGCTTTCTTT.

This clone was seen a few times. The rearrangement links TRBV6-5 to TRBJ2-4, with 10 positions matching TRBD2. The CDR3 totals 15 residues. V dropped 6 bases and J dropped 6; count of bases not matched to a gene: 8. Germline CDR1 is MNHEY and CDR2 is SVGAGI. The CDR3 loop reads CASRLAGGPVNIQYF. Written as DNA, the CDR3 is TGTGCCAGCAGATTAGCGGGGGGCCCTGTAAACATTCAGTACTTC.

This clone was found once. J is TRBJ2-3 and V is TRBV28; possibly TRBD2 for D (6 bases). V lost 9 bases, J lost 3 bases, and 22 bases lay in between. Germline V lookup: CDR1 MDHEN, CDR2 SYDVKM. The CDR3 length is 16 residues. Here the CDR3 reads CASTPGWGGRTDTQYF. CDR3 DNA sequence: TGTGCCAGTACCCCTGGGTGGGGTGGGAGGACAGATACGCAGTATTTT.

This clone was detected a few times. The CDR3 protein is CSARSNENIQYF. In nucleotides, the CDR3 is TGCAGCGCCCGTAGTAACGAGAACATTCAGTACTTC. The gene calls are TRBV29-1 and TRBJ2-4; the D is unclear. The length of the CDR3 is 12 residues. Germline CDR1 reads SQVTM; CDR2 reads ANQGSEA. Trimming took 7 bases from V and 7 from J, leaving 14 bases between them.

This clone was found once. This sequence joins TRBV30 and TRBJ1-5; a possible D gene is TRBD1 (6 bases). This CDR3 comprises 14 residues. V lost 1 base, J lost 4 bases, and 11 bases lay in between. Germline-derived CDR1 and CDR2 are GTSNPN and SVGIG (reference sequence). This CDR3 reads CAWSGAGVNQPQHF. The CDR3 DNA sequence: TGTGCCTGGAGTGGGGCAGGGGTGAATCAGCCCCAGCATTTT.

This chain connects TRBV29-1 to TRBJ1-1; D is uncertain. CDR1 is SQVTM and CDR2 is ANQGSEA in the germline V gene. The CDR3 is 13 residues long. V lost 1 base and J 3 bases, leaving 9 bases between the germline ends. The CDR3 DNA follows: TGCAGCGTTGAAGGCGGCGAAGACACTGAAGCTTTCTTT. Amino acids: CSVEGGEDTEAFF.